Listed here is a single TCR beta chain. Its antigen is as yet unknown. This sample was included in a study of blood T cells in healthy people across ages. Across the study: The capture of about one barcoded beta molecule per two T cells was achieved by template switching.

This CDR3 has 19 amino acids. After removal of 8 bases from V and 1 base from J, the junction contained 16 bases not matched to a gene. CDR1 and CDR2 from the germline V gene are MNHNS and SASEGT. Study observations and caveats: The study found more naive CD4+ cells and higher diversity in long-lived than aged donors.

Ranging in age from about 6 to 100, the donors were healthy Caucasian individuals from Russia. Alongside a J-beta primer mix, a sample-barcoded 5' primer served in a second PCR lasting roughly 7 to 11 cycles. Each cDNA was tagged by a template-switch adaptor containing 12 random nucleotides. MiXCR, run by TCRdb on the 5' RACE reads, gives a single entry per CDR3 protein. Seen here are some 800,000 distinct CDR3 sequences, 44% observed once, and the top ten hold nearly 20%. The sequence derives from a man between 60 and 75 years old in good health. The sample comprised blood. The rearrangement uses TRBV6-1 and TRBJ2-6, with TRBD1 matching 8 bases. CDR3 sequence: CASEETGTGITSGANVLTF. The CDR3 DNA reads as TGTGCCAGCGAAGAGACGGGGACAGGAATTACGTCTGGGGCCAACGTCCTGACTTTC.